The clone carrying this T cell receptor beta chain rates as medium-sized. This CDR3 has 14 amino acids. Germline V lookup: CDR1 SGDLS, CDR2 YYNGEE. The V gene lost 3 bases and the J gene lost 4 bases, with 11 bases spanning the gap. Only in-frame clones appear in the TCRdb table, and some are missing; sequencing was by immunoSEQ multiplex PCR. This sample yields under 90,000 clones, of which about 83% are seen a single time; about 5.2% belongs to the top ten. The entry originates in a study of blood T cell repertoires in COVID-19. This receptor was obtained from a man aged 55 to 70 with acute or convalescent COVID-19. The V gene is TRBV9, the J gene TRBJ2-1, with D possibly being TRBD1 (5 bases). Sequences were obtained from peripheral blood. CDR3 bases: TGTGCCAGCAGCGAAAGAACAGGTTACAATGAGCAGTTCTTC. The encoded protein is CASSERTGYNEQFF.